A single sample gave rise to the 17 T cell receptor beta chains below, sequenced in a study of T cells in localized non-small cell lung cancer. Only in-frame clones appear in the TCRdb table, and some are missing; sequencing was by immunoSEQ multiplex PCR. Of 48,000 or so clones in the sample, 86% were seen once. The sample consisted of peripheral blood, taken before any cancer treatment. The receptors derive from a male donor aged 60 or older with stage III squamous cell lung carcinoma.

The J gene is TRBJ2-7, the V gene TRBV5-1; 7 nucleotides agree with TRBD2. V dropped 5 bases and J dropped 2; count of bases not matched to a gene: 4. This CDR3 region has 13 residues. CDR1 is SGHRS and CDR2 is YFSETQ in the germline V gene. The CDR3 nucleotides read TGCGCCAGCAGTCCCGGACTAGCCTACGAGCAGTACTTC. Translation gives CASSPGLAYEQYF. The full variable domain, its missing parts supplied by reference TRBV5-1 and TRBJ2-7, is KAGVTQTPRYLIKTRGQQVTLSCSPISGHRSVSWYQQTPGQGLQFLFEYFSETQRNKGNFPGRFSGRQFSNSRSEMNVSTLELGDSALYLCASSPGLAYEQYFGPGTRLTVT.

V is TRBV15 and J is TRBJ1-2; D is uncertain. Trimming removed 3 bases from V and 0 bases from J, with 14 bases in between. Germline-derived CDR1 and CDR2 are LNHNV and YYDKDF (reference sequence). The CDR3 spans 16 residues. CDR3 sequence (DNA): TGTGCCACCAGCAGGTTCATGCAGGAAGCTAACTATGGCTACACCTTC. This gives the protein CATSRFMQEANYGYTF.

The J gene is TRBJ2-5, the V gene TRBV5-6, with TRBD2 matching 11 bases. Gene TRBJ2-7 matches the end of the DNA better, so the J call may be wrong. In germline, CDR1 is SGHDT, CDR2 YYEEEE. This CDR3 comprises 17 residues. CDR3: CASSSYHPTSGTYEQYF. As DNA, the CDR3 is TGTGCCAGCAGCTCCTACCACCCGACTAGCGGGACTTACGAGCAGTACTTC.

V is TRBV6-5 and J is TRBJ1-1; D is undetermined. Trimming shortened V by 7 bases and J by 1 base, and 13 bases separated the two germline ends. The CDR3 consists of 14 residues. Germline V gene sequence: CDR1 MNHEY, CDR2 SVGAGI. Here the CDR3 DNA reads TGTGCCAGCAAAGGCGAACCTAAGAACACTGAAGCTTTCTTT. It translates to CASKGEPKNTEAFF.

V is TRBV5-1 and J is TRBJ1-3, with 8 positions matching TRBD1. V lost 4 bases to trimming and J lost 0 bases; unmatched junction nucleotides: 6. The CDR3 loop spans 16 amino acids. Germline V gene data show CDR1 as SGHRS and CDR2 as YFSETQ. CDR3 DNA sequence: TGCGCCAGCAGCGGAACGACAGGGGTCTCTGGAAACACCATATATTTT. Its protein product is CASSGTTGVSGNTIYF.

To note about this clone: At one of its ends the junction is not consistent with the germline gene, which may arise from a read error. The rearrangement links TRBV7-2 to TRBJ1-4; D not certain. In germline, CDR1 is SGHTA, CDR2 FQGNSA. CDR3 size: 14 residues. This chain's CDR3 is CASSGGMPFSGSVF. The CDR3 coding sequence is TGTGCCAGCAGCGGAGGGATGCCGTTTAGTGGGTCGGTTTTT.

CDR3 coding DNA: TGCGCCAGCAGCTTGGCCGGGACCCTCCCCCTGAGGGGCTACACCTTC. The encoded protein is CASSLAGTLPLRGYTF. This rearrangement joins TRBV5-1 to TRBJ1-2, with D possibly matching TRBD1 (5 bases). This CDR3 is built from 16 residues. The germline V and J ends were trimmed by 0 bases and 8 bases, with 20 bases remaining between them. Germline assignment: CDR1 SGHRS and CDR2 YFSETQ.

This clone was detected only a few times. The gene calls are TRBV29-1 and TRBJ1-2, with D hard to call. With 5 bases removed from V and 8 bases from J, the gap between germline ends came to 3 bases. This CDR3 spans 8 amino acids. Germline CDR1 is SQVTM and CDR2 is ANQGSEA. The CDR3 region is CSVSGYTF. The CDR3 region has the DNA TGCAGCGTTTCGGGCTACACCTTC.

This clone was seen only once. This chain links TRBV29-1 with TRBJ1-2; 8 bases are a match to TRBD1. Germline loops: CDR1 SQVTM, CDR2 ANQGSEA. This CDR3 comprises 13 residues. The V gene end was trimmed by 6 bases and the J gene end by 6 bases; junction bases not matched to a gene: 9. The CDR3 coding sequence is TGCAGCGTCCCCGGACAGGGAGTTCATGGCTACACCTTC. Its protein product is CSVPGQGVHGYTF.

This chain uses TRBV9 with TRBJ2-5; 7 bases map to TRBD2. The germline V gene has CDR1 SGDLS and CDR2 YYNGEE. The CDR3 has 13 amino acids. V lost 4 bases and J lost 4; bases outside the gene matches: 4. The CDR3 sequence is CASSTGLLETQYF. The DNA for the CDR3 is TGTGCCAGCAGCACGGGACTACTAGAGACCCAGTACTTC. The full variable domain, in which reference TRBV9 and TRBJ2-5 provide the parts outside the CDR3, is DSGVTQTPKHLITATGQRVTLRCSPRSGDLSVYWYQQSLDQGLQFLIQYYNGEERAKGNILERFSAQQFPDLHSELNLSSLELGDSALYFCASSTGLLETQYFGPGTRLLVL.

The J gene is TRBJ1-4, the V gene TRBV28; weak D call: TRBD1 (5 bases). Germline values: CDR1 MDHEN, CDR2 SYDVKM. Trimming left V 10 bases short and J 0 bases short, with 15 bases between. This CDR3 has 15 amino acids. In nucleotides, the CDR3 is TGTGCCACTCAAAGACAGATTTCAACTAATGAAAAACTGTTTTTT. Protein: CATQRQISTNEKLFF. Full variable domain (outside the CDR3, taken from reference TRBV28 and TRBJ1-4): DVKVTQSSRYLVKRTGEKVFLECVQDMDHENMFWYRQDPGLGLRLIYFSYDVKMKEKGDIPEGYSVSREKKERFSLILESASTNQTSMYLCATQRQISTNEKLFFGSGTQLSVL.

This clone was observed a single time. The rearrangement links TRBV4-2 to TRBJ2-3; D unclear. V lost 3 bases and J lost 2, with 3 bases in between. Germline CDR1 is LGHNA and CDR2 is YNFKEQ. CDR3 length: 12 amino acids. Written as DNA, the CDR3 is TGTGCCAGCAGCCAGGCCACAGATACGCAGTATTTT. Its protein product is CASSQATDTQYF.

In its sample, this clone was seen a few times. The chain recombines TRBV5-5 with TRBJ1-4, with no clear D. From germline, CDR1 is SGHKS and CDR2 YYEKEE (reference sequence). V lost 1 base and J lost 5, with 15 bases in between. CDR3 size: 16 residues. CDR3 loop: CASSLPGRLLNEKLFF. The CDR3 nucleotides read TGTGCCAGCAGCTTGCCTGGAAGGCTGTTGAATGAAAAACTGTTTTTT.

In its sample, this clone was seen a few times. This CDR3 reads CASSSAGLSYNEQFF. CDR3 nucleotides: TGTGCCAGCAGCTCCGCGGGATTGTCCTACAATGAGCAGTTCTTC. This rearrangement joins TRBV11-2 to TRBJ2-1, with D possibly being TRBD2 (6 bases). The CDR3 length is 15 residues. V was shortened by 4 bases and J by 1 base, with 11 bases between the two germline ends. Germline V lookup: CDR1 SGHAT, CDR2 FQNNGV.

The chain employs TRBV6-6 and TRBJ2-1; a weak D match, TRBD1 (5 bases). The V end was cut by 0 bases, the J end by 9 bases, with 18 bases between. The CDR3 consists of 16 residues. CDR1 and CDR2 (germline): MNHNY, SVGAGI (reference sequence). CDR3: CASSYSFGQGRTEQFF. In DNA, the CDR3 is TGTGCCAGCAGTTACTCTTTTGGGCAGGGTAGGACTGAGCAGTTCTTC.

The V and J genes are TRBV6-5 and TRBJ1-3; 9 nucleotides line up with TRBD1. CDR3 length equals 15 residues. V was clipped by 6 bases and J by 0 bases; unmatched bases: 3. Germline V lookup: CDR1 MNHEY, CDR2 SVGAGI. CDR3 nucleotides: TGTGCCAGCAGCCCGGACAGGGGCTCTGGAAACACCATATATTTT. It translates to CASSPDRGSGNTIYF.

The rearrangement links TRBV5-6 to TRBJ1-5, with a weak D call TRBD1 (5 bases). Germline lookup yields CDR1 SGHDT and CDR2 YYEEEE. V lost 2 bases and J 0 bases, leaving 12 bases between the germline ends. The length of the CDR3 is 16 residues. In DNA, the CDR3 is TGTGCCAGCAGCTTCCTCCAGGGAGGTAGCAATCAGCCCCAGCATTTT. This translates into CASSFLQGGSNQPQHF.